What follows are 28 T cell receptor beta chains derived from one specimen sequenced in a study of cytomegalovirus exposure and HLA in healthy donors. PCR was performed using 60 Vbeta and 13 Jbeta primers. Here immunoSEQ multiplex PCR was the method, and the copy in TCRdb shows in-frame clones only, minus some. The sample gives about 190,000 clones, less than 85% of which show up once; 4% to 5% is in the top ten. Sequenced material: PBMCs. The receptors originated from a man aged 25 to 40 in good health and CMV-seropositive.

V and J are TRBV15 and TRBJ1-6, with a possible D match to TRBD1 (6 bases). The CDR3 spans 15 residues. The V end was cut by 0 bases, the J end by 6 bases, with 9 bases between. CDR1 LNHNV and CDR2 YYDKDF come from the germline V gene (reference sequence). The CDR3 DNA follows: TGTGCCACCAGCAGAGAGGGGGCCCCTAATTCACCCCTCCACTTT. Encoded protein: CATSREGAPNSPLHF.

The CDR3 nucleotides read TGTGCCAGTAGTATTGGACAGGGTTCGTACGAGCAGTACTTC. Translated, it gives CASSIGQGSYEQYF. The rearrangement links TRBV19 to TRBJ2-7; 8 bases fit TRBD1. Germline CDR1 is LNHDA and CDR2 is SQIVND (reference sequence). V shed 3 bases and J 4 bases; nucleotides not matched to a gene: 5. The CDR3 contains 14 residues.

V usage is TRBV6-5 and J usage is TRBJ2-5; a weak D match, TRBD1 (6 bases). The CDR3 totals 14 residues. Trimming took 6 bases from V and 6 from J, leaving 17 bases between them. Germline V gene data show CDR1 as MNHEY and CDR2 as SVGAGI. The CDR3 DNA reads as TGTGCCAGCAGCTGGGAAGACAGGTTCAAGACCCAGTACTTC. It yields the protein CASSWEDRFKTQYF.

The chain has TRBV13 and TRBJ1-5; 7 nucleotides align to TRBD1. The J segment lost 12 bases and the V segment lost 0 bases, leaving 11 bases of the junction unmatched. CDR1 PRHDT and CDR2 FYEKMQ come from the germline V gene (reference sequence). CDR3 size: 15 residues. The CDR3 loop reads CASSLGWDSERLQHF. In nucleotides, the CDR3 is TGTGCCAGCAGCTTAGGCTGGGACAGCGAGCGGCTCCAGCATTTT.

The rearrangement links TRBV15 to TRBJ2-1; 9 nucleotides align to TRBD2. CDR3 length: 16 amino acids. V shed 2 bases, J shed 1 base, and the junction held 3 bases outside the gene matches. The germline V gene encodes CDR1 LNHNV and CDR2 YYDKDF (reference sequence). CDR3: CATSRRAGGSYNEQFF. The CDR3 nucleotides are TGTGCCACCAGCAGAAGGGCGGGAGGGTCCTACAATGAGCAGTTCTTC.

V is TRBV9 and J is TRBJ2-5, with 13 bases identical to TRBD2. The J call could be wrong; TRBJ2-7 is a better fit for the DNA end. CDR3 length: 16 amino acids. From germline, CDR1 is SGDLS and CDR2 YYNGEE. CDR3: CASSVTGLAGEYEQYF. In DNA, the CDR3 is TGTGCCAGCAGCGTTACCGGACTAGCGGGGGAATACGAGCAGTACTTC.

The rearrangement joins TRBV20-1 to TRBJ2-5; D is undetermined. Gene TRBJ2-7 matches the end of the DNA better, so the J call may be wrong. CDR3 size: 11 residues. Germline V gives CDR1 DFQATT, CDR2 SNEGSKA (reference sequence). The CDR3 coding sequence is TGCAGTGCTAGACTCCTCTACGAGCAGTACTTC. Its protein product is CSARLLYEQYF.

The chain joins TRBV30 to TRBJ1-5, with D perhaps TRBD1 (6 bases). The CDR3 spans 14 residues. Germline V gene lookup returns CDR1 GTSNPN and CDR2 SVGIG (reference sequence). V was shortened by 1 base and J by 4 bases, with 11 bases between the two germline ends. CDR3 in amino acids: CAWSALQGNQPQHF. DNA for the CDR3: TGTGCCTGGAGTGCCCTACAGGGAAATCAGCCCCAGCATTTT.

The chain uses TRBV5-1 and TRBJ1-3; no definite D call. The CDR3 runs to 14 residues. Per the germline V gene, CDR1 is SGHRS and CDR2 is YFSETQ. V lost 4 bases and J 4 bases, leaving 12 bases between the germline ends. The CDR3 loop reads CASSQAPAGNTIYF. The CDR3 coding sequence is TGCGCCAGCAGCCAGGCCCCGGCCGGAAACACCATATATTTT.

The CDR3 DNA sequence: TGCGCCAGCAGCTTGGTCGGACAGGGCGGGGTAGCTTTCTTT. It codes for CASSLVGQGGVAFF. The chain links TRBV5-1 to TRBJ1-1; TRBD1 aligns across 8 bases. The CDR3 contains 14 residues. The germline gives CDR1 SGHRS, CDR2 YFSETQ. Unmatched junction bases numbered 8, after V lost 0 bases and J lost 10 bases.

The CDR3 sequence: CAWGQESPLHF. CDR3 nucleotide sequence: TGTGCCTGGGGGCAGGAATCACCCCTCCACTTT. The rearrangement joins TRBV30 to TRBJ1-6, with D hard to call. The CDR3 is made up of 11 amino acids. The germline V gene encodes CDR1 GTSNPN and CDR2 SVGIG (reference sequence). Trimming removed 5 bases at V and 10 bases at J, with 9 bases between. The full variable domain, rest sourced from reference TRBV30 and TRBJ1-6, is SQTIHQWPATLVQPVGSPLSLECTVEGTSNPNLYWYRQAAGRGLQLLFYSVGIGQISSEVPQNLSASRPQDRQFILSSKKLLLSDSGFYLCAWGQESPLHFGNGTRLTVT.

Regarding this clone: Compared with germline, one end of the junction differs, possibly owing to a read error. The chain is built from TRBV7-9 and TRBJ2-3, with TRBD1 matching 7 bases. The germline gives CDR1 SEHNR, CDR2 FQNEAQ (reference sequence). This CDR3 is 16 amino acids long. CDR3 in DNA: TGTTCCAGCAGCTCAACCAGGGACAGAAACACAGATACGCAGTATTTT. Its protein is CSSSSTRDRNTDTQYF. Full variable domain (missing parts from reference TRBV7-9 and TRBJ2-3): DTGVSQNPRHKITKRGQNVTFRCDPISEHNRLYWYRQTLGQGPEFLTYFQNEAQLEKSRLLSDRFSAERPKGSFSTLEIQRTEQGDSAMYLCSSSSTRDRNTDTQYFGPGTRLTVL.

This clone was recorded a few times. The V call is TRBV27, the J call TRBJ2-7; possible D gene TRBD2, 5 bases. The germline gives CDR1 MNHEY, CDR2 SMNVEV (reference sequence). The germline V and J ends were trimmed by 5 bases and 5 bases, with 13 bases remaining between them. The CDR3 is made up of 13 amino acids. The CDR3 is CASSTGLVDEQYF. For the CDR3, the DNA is TGTGCCAGCAGTACGGGGTTGGTTGACGAGCAGTACTTC.

This clone has only a few counts. The V gene is TRBV6-6, the J gene TRBJ2-3; a possible D gene is TRBD2 (5 bases). In germline, CDR1 is MNHNY, CDR2 SVGAGI (reference sequence). V lost 7 bases and J lost 2, with 10 bases in between. The CDR3 is 13 amino acids. DNA of the CDR3: TGTGCCAGCACAGGAGGAAACACAGATACGCAGTATTTT. Translated: CASTGGNTDTQYF.

The chain couples TRBV4-3 to TRBJ2-5; D perhaps matches TRBD2 (7 bases). This CDR3 has 16 residues. CDR1 LGHNA and CDR2 YSLEER come from the germline V gene. With 1 base removed from V and 5 bases from J, the gap between germline ends came to 17 bases. The CDR3 DNA follows: TGCGCCAGCAGCCAAGTAGGGCGGGGAGGGGGGGAGACCCAGTACTTC. Protein product: CASSQVGRGGGETQYF.

This chain connects TRBV7-6 to TRBJ2-2; tentative D call: TRBD1 (6 bases). From germline, CDR1 is SGHVS and CDR2 FNYEAQ. The CDR3 runs to 14 residues. The V end was cut by 8 bases, the J end by 4 bases, with 14 bases between. CDR3 protein: CASVEARGTGELFF. The CDR3 DNA reads TGTGCCAGCGTGGAGGCCAGGGGCACCGGGGAGCTGTTTTTT.

There are a few counts of this clone. V is TRBV7-3 and J is TRBJ2-3, with 12 bases aligning to TRBD2. V lost 4 bases to trimming and J lost 2 bases; unmatched junction nucleotides: 4. Per germline, CDR1 SGHTA and CDR2 FQGTGA. The CDR3 has 16 amino acids. In nucleotides, the CDR3 is TGTGCCAGCAGCTCCGGACTAGCGGGATACACAGATACGCAGTATTTT. Translated: CASSSGLAGYTDTQYF.

This chain links TRBV6-5 with TRBJ1-1; 9 nucleotides line up with TRBD1. CDR1 and CDR2 from the germline V gene are MNHEY and SVGAGI. With 7 bases clipped from V and 4 bases from J, the junction kept 10 bases outside the gene matches. This CDR3 is 15 amino acids long. As DNA, the CDR3 is TGTGCCAGCACTAGGGACAGGGAAATAAGCACTGAAGCTTTCTTT. It specifies CASTRDREISTEAFF.

The chain joins TRBV9 to TRBJ2-3, with a tentative D call TRBD2 (5 bases). CDR1 is SGDLS and CDR2 is YYNGEE in the germline V gene. The CDR3 covers 15 residues. Trimming pared 4 bases from V and 0 bases from J, leaving 12 bases between. CDR3 loop: CASSSAAGSTDTQYF. The CDR3, as DNA: TGTGCCAGCAGCTCAGCGGCAGGTAGCACAGATACGCAGTATTTT.

The V call is TRBV29-1, the J call TRBJ2-7; 7 nucleotides align to TRBD1. The germline V gene encodes CDR1 SQVTM and CDR2 ANQGSEA. The CDR3 covers 16 residues. The junction had 21 bases not matched to a gene; V was cut back by 7 bases and J by 6 bases. The CDR3 loop is CSGPLPTPRGLGEQYF. The CDR3 nucleotides are TGCAGCGGGCCCCTTCCGACCCCGAGGGGGCTCGGCGAGCAGTACTTC.

CDR3 residues: CASMRGSEKLFF. CDR3 coding DNA: TGTGCCAGCATGCGGGGGAGTGAAAAACTGTTTTTT. This rearrangement joins TRBV2 to TRBJ1-4; tentatively, D is TRBD1 (5 bases). The germline CDR1 and CDR2 sequences are SNHLY and FYNNEI. The CDR3 consists of 12 residues. V lost 7 bases to trimming and J lost 7 bases, with 10 bases between them.

The gene calls are TRBV5-1 and TRBJ2-3, with D hard to call. Germline assignment: CDR1 SGHRS and CDR2 YFSETQ. The ends were cut back, 0 bases at V and 5 bases at J, with 10 bases in the middle. The length of the CDR3 is 14 residues. The CDR3 spells CASSLEVTGDTQYF. DNA for the CDR3: TGCGCCAGCAGCTTGGAGGTCACGGGAGATACGCAGTATTTT.

The chain is built from TRBV30 and TRBJ2-7, with a tentative D call TRBD1 (6 bases). CDR1 GTSNPN and CDR2 SVGIG come from the germline V gene (reference sequence). V was cut by 5 bases and J by 4 bases, with 15 bases left in between. The length of the CDR3 is 13 residues. The CDR3 here is CAWETGKGYEQYF. The DNA for the CDR3 is TGTGCCTGGGAAACAGGGAAAGGATACGAGCAGTACTTC.

This rearrangement joins TRBV12-5 to TRBJ2-7; a possible D gene is TRBD1 (5 bases). From germline, CDR1 is LGHNT and CDR2 FRNRAP. V lost 6 bases and J 0 bases, leaving 9 bases between the germline ends. The CDR3 spans 13 residues. The CDR3 DNA reads TGTGCTAGTGGACCGACAGCCTCCTACGAGCAGTACTTC. As protein: CASGPTASYEQYF.

This clone has a handful of counts. The chain combines TRBV27 with TRBJ2-7, with D perhaps TRBD2 (7 bases). The germline V gene encodes CDR1 MNHEY and CDR2 SMNVEV (reference sequence). CDR3 length: 15 residues. V was shortened by 6 bases and J by 5 bases, with 20 bases between the two germline ends. The CDR3 DNA reads as TGTGCCAGCAGCCGGGGGGCCAGGCCTCCCCACGAGCAGTACTTC. Translating it yields CASSRGARPPHEQYF.

This clone has more than one count but fewer than ten. J is TRBJ2-2 and V is TRBV27, with D perhaps TRBD2 (5 bases). In germline, CDR1 is MNHEY, CDR2 SMNVEV (reference sequence). The CDR3 is 16 residues long. V was cut by 0 bases and J by 1 base, with 9 bases left in between. This CDR3 is CASSLSSSLNTGELFF. The CDR3 nucleotides are TGTGCCAGCAGTTTATCTTCTAGCTTGAACACCGGGGAGCTGTTTTTT.

The V call is TRBV29-1, the J call TRBJ2-5; maybe TRBD2 (6 bases). The CDR3 extends over 13 amino acids. Germline-derived CDR1 and CDR2 are SQVTM and ANQGSEA. Trimming removed 7 bases at V and 0 bases at J, with 12 bases between. The chain's CDR3 is CSAGTPYQETQYF. CDR3 DNA: TGCAGCGCCGGGACTCCGTACCAAGAGACCCAGTACTTC.

This clone was seen only once. V and J are TRBV7-9 and TRBJ1-4; D call uncertain. The germline CDR1 and CDR2 sequences are SEHNR and FQNEAQ (reference sequence). Trimming shortened V by 1 base and J by 1 base, and 7 bases separated the two germline ends. There are 15 residues in the CDR3. Here the CDR3 DNA reads TGTGCCAGCAGCTTAGGGGCAGTAACTAATGAAAAACTGTTTTTT. Protein: CASSLGAVTNEKLFF. Supplemented by reference TRBV7-9 and TRBJ1-4, the full variable domain reads DTGVSQNPRHKITKRGQNVTFRCDPISEHNRLYWYRQTLGQGPEFLTYFQNEAQLEKSRLLSDRFSAERPKGSFSTLEIQRTEQGDSAMYLCASSLGAVTNEKLFFGSGTQLSVL.